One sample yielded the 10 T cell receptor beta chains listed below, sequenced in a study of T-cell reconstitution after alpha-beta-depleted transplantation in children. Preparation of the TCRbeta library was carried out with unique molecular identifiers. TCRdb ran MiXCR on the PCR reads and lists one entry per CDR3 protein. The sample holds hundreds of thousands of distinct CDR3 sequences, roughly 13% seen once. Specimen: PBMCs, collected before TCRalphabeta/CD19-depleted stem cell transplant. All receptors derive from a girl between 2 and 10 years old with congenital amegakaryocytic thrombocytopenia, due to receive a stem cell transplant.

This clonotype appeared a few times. DNA of the CDR3: TGTGCCAGCTCACTACGACAGGGGGGAAACATTCAGTACTTC. Protein: CASSLRQGGNIQYF. The chain employs TRBV18 and TRBJ2-4; 9 bases map to TRBD1. Germline trimming cut 4 bases from V and 6 bases from J; bases unmatched to any gene: 4. The CDR3 runs to 14 residues. The germline CDR1 and CDR2 sequences are KGHSH and LQKENI.

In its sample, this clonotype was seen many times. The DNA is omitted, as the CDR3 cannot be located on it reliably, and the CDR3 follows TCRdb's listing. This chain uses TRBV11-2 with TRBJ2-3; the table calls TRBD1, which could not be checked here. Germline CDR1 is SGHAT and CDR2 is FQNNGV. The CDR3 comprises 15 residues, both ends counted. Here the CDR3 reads CASSFRGRGTDTQYF.

CDR3 bases: TGCGCCAGCAGCCGGACACAGACTGGCGGTGGCAATGAGCAGTTCTTC. Encoded protein: CASSRTQTGGGNEQFF. V gene TRBV5-1 combines with J gene TRBJ2-1; tentatively, D is TRBD1 (5 bases). Germline assignment: CDR1 SGHRS and CDR2 YFSETQ. The CDR3 runs 16 residues. V lost 4 bases to trimming and J lost 6 bases, with 20 bases between them.

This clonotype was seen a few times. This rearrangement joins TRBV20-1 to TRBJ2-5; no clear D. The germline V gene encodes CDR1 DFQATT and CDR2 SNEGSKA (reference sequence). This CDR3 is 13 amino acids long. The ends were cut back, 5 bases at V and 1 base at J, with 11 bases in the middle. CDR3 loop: CSAGLHFQETQYF. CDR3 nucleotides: TGCAGTGCTGGCTTGCACTTCCAAGAGACCCAGTACTTC.

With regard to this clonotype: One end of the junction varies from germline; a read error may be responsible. CDR3 coding DNA: TGTGCCAGCAGTAAAGCGGGGCTCTACAATGAGCAGTTCTTC. Translated, it gives CASSKAGLYNEQFF. The genes are TRBV6-1 and TRBJ2-1, with 7 bases aligning to TRBD2. Germline V gene data show CDR1 as MNHNS and CDR2 as SASEGT. This CDR3 comprises 14 residues.

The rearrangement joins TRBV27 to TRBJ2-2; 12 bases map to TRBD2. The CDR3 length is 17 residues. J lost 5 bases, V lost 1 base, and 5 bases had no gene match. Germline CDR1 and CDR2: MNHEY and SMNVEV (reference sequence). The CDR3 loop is CASSLLWLAGGTGELFF. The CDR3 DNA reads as TGTGCCAGCAGTTTATTATGGCTAGCGGGAGGGACCGGGGAGCTGTTTTTT.

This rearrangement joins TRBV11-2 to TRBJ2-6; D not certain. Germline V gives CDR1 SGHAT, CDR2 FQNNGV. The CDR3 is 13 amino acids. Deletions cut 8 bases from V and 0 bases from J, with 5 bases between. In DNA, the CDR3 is TGTGCCAGCTTATTCTCTGGGGCCAACGTCCTGACTTTC. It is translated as CASLFSGANVLTF. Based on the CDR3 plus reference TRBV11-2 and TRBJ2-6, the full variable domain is EAGVAQSPRYKIIEKRQSVAFWCNPISGHATLYWYQQILGQGPKLLIQFQNNGVVDDSQLPKDRFSAERLKGVDSTLKIQPAKLEDSAVYLCASLFSGANVLTFGAGSRLTVL.

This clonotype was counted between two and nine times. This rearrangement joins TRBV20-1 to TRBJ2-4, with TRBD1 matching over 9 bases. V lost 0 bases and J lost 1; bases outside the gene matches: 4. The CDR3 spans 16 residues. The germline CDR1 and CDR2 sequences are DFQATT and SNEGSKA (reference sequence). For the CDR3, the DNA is TGCAGTGCTAGAGAGCGGGACAGGGTTGCCAAAAACATTCAGTACTTC. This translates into CSARERDRVAKNIQYF.

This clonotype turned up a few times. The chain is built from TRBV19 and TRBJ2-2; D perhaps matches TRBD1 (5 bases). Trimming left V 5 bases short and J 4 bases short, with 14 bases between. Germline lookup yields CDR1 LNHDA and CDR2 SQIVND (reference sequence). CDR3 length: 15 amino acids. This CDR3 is CASSLDPRGTGELFF. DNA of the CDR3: TGTGCCAGTAGTCTGGACCCTAGGGGCACCGGGGAGCTGTTTTTT.

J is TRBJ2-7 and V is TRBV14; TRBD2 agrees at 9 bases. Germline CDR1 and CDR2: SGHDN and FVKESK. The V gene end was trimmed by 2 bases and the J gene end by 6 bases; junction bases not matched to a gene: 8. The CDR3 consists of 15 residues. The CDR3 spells CASSQLGLAFGEQYF. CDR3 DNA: TGTGCCAGCAGCCAACTAGGACTAGCGTTCGGCGAGCAGTACTTC.